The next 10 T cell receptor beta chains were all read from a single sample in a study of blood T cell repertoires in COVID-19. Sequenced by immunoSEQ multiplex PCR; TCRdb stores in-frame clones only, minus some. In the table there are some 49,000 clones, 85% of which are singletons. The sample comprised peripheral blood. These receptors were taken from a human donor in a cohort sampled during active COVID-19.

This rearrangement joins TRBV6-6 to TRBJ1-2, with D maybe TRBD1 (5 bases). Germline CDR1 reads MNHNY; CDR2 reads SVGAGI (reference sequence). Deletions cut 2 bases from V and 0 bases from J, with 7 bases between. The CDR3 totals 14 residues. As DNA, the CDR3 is TGTGCCAGCAGTTACGGGGCGTCTAACTATGGCTACACCTTC. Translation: CASSYGASNYGYTF.

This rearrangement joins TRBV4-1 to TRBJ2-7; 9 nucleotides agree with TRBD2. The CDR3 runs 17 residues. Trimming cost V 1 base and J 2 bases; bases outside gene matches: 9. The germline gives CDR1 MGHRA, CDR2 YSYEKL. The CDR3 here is CASSQVLTTSGPYEQYF. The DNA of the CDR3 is TGCGCCAGCAGCCAAGTCCTAACGACTAGCGGACCCTACGAGCAGTACTTC.

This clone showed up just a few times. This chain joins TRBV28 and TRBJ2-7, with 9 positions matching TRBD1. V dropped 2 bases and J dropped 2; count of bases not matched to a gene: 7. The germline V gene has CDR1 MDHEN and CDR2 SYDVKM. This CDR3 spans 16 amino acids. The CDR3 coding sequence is TGTGCCAGCAGTTTACCACAGGGGGCCGGGACCTACGAGCAGTACTTC. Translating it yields CASSLPQGAGTYEQYF.

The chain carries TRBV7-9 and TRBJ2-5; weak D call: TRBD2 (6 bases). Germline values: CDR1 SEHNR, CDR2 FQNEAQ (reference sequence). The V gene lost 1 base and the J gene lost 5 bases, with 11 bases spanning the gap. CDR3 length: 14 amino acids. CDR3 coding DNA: TGTGCCAGCAGCTTAGGGGGGGTAGGCGAGACCCAGTACTTC. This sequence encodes CASSLGGVGETQYF.

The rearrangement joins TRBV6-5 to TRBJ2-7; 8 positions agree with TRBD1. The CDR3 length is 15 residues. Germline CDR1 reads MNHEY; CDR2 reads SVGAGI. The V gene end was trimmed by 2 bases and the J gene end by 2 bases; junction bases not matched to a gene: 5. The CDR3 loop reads CASSYPNRGTYEQYF. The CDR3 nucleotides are TGTGCCAGCAGTTACCCGAACAGGGGGACCTACGAGCAGTACTTC.

The DNA for the CDR3 is TGTGCCACCAGTGGGGATGGGGCAGGCGTCTATGGCTACACCTTC. Residues: CATSGDGAGVYGYTF. The rearrangement joins TRBV24-1 to TRBJ1-2, with D tentatively TRBD1 (5 bases). Per the germline V gene, CDR1 is KGHDR and CDR2 is SFDVKD. V gave up 5 bases and J gave up 4 bases, with 16 bases separating them. The CDR3 sequence is 15 residues long.

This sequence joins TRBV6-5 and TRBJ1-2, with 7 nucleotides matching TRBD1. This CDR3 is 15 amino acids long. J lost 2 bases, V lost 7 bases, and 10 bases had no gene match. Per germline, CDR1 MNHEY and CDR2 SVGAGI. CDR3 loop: CASKMTGIGNYGYTF. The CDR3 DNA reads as TGTGCCAGCAAAATGACAGGGATCGGGAACTATGGCTACACCTTC.

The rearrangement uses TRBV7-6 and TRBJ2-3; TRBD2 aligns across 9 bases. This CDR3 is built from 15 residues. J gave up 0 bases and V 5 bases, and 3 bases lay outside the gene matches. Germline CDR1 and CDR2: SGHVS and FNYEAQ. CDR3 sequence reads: CASSPSGDSTDTQYF. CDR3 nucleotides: TGTGCCAGCAGCCCTAGCGGGGATAGCACAGATACGCAGTATTTT.

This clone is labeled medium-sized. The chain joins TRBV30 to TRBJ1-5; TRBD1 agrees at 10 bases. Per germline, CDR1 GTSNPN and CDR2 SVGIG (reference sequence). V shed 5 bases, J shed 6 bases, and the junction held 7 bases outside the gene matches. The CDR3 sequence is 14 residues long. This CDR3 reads CAWAGTGDGQPQHF. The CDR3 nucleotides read TGTGCCTGGGCCGGGACAGGGGACGGTCAGCCCCAGCATTTT.

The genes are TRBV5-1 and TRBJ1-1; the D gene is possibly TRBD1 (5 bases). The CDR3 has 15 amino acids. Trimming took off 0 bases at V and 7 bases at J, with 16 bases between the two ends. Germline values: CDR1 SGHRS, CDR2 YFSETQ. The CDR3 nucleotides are TGCGCCAGCAGCTTGGACCCCCCAGGGCAGGGTGAAGCTTTCTTT. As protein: CASSLDPPGQGEAFF.